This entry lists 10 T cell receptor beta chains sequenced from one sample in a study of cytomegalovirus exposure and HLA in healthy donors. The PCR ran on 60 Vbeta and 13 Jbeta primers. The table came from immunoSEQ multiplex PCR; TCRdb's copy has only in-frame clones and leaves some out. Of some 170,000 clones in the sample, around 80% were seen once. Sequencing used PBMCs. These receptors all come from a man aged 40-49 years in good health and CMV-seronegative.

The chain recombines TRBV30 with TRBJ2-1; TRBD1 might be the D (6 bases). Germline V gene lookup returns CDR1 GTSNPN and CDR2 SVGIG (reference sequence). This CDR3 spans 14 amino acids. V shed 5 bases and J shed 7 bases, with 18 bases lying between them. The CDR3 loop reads CAWGGPRMRNEQFF. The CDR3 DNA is TGTGCCTGGGGGGGCCCCCGAATGAGGAATGAGCAGTTCTTC. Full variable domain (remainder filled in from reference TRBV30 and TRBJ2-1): SQTIHQWPATLVQPVGSPLSLECTVEGTSNPNLYWYRQAAGRGLQLLFYSVGIGQISSEVPQNLSASRPQDRQFILSSKKLLLSDSGFYLCAWGGPRMRNEQFFGPGTRLTVL.

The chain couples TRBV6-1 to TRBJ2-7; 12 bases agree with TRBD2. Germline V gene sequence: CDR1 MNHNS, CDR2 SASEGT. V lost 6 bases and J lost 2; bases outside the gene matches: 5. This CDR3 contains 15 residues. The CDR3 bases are TGTGCCAGCAGCCATTCTAGCGGGAGGGCCTACGAGCAGTACTTC. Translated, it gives CASSHSSGRAYEQYF.

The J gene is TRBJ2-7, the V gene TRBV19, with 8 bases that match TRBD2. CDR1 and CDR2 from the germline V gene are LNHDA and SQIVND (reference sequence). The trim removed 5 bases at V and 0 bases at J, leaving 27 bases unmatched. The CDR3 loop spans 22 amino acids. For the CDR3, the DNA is TGTGCCAGTAGTTCACCCCCGGGACCCCGGGGGCCTAGGAGCGGGAGCTCCTACGAGCAGTACTTC. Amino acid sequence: CASSSPPGPRGPRSGSSYEQYF.

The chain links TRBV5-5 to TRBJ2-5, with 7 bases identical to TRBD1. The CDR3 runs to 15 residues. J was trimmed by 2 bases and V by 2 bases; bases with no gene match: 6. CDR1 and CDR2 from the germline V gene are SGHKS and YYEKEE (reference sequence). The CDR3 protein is CASSLNRGSQETQYF. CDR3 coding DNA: TGTGCCAGCAGCTTAAACAGGGGATCACAAGAGACCCAGTACTTC.

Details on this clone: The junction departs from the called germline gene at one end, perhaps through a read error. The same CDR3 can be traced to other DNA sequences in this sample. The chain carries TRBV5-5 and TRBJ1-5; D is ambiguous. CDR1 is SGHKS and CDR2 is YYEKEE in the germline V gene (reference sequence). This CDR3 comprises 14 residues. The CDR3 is CASSWEGIGQPQHF. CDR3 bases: TGCGCCAGCAGCTGGGAGGGTATCGGTCAGCCCCAGCATTTT.

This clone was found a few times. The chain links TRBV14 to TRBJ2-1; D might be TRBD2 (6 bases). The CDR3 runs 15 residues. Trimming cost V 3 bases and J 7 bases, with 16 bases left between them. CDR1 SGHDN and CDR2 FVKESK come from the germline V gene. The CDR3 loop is CASSHRAGPGNEQFF. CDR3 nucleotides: TGTGCCAGCAGCCACCGAGCGGGCCCCGGTAATGAGCAGTTCTTC.

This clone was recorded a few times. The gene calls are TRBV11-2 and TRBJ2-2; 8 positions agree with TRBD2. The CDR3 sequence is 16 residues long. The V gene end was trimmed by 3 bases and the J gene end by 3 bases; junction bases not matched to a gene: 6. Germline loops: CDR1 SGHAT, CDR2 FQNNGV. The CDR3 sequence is CASSFRTSGYTGELFF. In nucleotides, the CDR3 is TGTGCCAGCAGCTTCCGTACTAGCGGTTACACCGGGGAGCTGTTTTTT.

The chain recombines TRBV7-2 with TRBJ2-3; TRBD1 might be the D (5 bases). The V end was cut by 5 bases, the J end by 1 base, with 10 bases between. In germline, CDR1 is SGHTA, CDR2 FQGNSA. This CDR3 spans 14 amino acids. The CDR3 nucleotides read TGTGCCAGCAGCCTCGACAGTCGCACAGATACGCAGTATTTT. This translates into CASSLDSRTDTQYF.

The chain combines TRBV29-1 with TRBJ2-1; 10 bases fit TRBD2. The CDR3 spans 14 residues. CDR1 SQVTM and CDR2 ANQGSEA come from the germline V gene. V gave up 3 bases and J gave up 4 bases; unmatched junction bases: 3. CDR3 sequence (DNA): TGCAGCGTTGATTGGACTAGCGGATACAATGAGCAGTTCTTC. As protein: CSVDWTSGYNEQFF.

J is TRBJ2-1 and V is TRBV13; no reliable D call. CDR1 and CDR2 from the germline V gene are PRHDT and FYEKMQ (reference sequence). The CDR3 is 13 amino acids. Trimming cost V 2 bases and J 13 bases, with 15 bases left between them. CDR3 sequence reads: CASSLRGGFLQFF. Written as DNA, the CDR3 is TGTGCCAGCAGCTTAAGAGGTGGATTCCTCCAGTTCTTC.